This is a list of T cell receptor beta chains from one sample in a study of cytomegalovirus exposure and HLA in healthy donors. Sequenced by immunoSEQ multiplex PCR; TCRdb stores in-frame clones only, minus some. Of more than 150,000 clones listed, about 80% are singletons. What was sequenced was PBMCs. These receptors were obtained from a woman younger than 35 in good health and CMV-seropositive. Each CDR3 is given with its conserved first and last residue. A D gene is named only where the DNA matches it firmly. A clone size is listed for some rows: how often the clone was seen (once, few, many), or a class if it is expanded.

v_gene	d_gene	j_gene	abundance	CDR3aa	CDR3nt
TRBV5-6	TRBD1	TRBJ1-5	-	CASSPGTGRGQPQHF	TGTGCCAGCAGTCCCGGGACAGGGAGGGGTCAGCCCCAGCATTTT
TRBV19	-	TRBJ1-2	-	CAGGDPGGYTF	TGTGCCGGGGGGGACCCAGGAGGCTACACCTTC
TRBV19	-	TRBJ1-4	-	CASSIVVGSEKLFF	TGTGCCAGTAGTATAGTAGTGGGGAGCGAAAAACTGTTTTTT
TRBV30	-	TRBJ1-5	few	CAWSGFSNQPQHF	TGTGCCTGGTCAGGTTTTAGCAATCAGCCCCAGCATTTT
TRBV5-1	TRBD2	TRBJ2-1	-	CASGLAGGNEQFF	TGCGCCAGCGGACTAGCGGGGGGGAATGAGCAGTTCTTC
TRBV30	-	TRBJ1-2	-	CAWSRQAVYGYTF	TGTGCCTGGAGCAGGCAGGCCGTCTATGGCTACACCTTC
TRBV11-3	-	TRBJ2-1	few	CASSLRGNNEQFF	TGTGCCAGCAGCTTACGAGGGAACAATGAGCAGTTCTTC
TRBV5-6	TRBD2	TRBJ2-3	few	CASSLSLAGTTDTQYF	TGTGCCAGCAGCTTGAGCCTAGCGGGTACCACAGATACGCAGTATTTT
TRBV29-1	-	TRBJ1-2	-	CSVGQGLIYGYTF	TGCAGCGTTGGTCAGGGACTGATCTATGGCTACACCTTC
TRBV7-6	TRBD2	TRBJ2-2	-	CASSELETSGGVRTGELFF	TGTGCCAGCAGCGAACTGGAGACTAGCGGGGGGGTGAGGACCGGGGAGCTGTTTTTT
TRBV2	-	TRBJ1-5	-	CASSGSSGSQPQHF	TGTGCCAGCAGTGGGAGCAGCGGCAGTCAGCCCCAGCATTTT
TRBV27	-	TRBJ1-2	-	CASSPGSSNYGYTF	TGTGCCAGCAGCCCGGGATCTTCTAACTATGGCTACACCTTC
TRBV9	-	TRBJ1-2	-	CASSVSGGSYGYTF	TGTGCCAGCAGCGTATCGGGGGGGAGCTATGGCTACACCTTC
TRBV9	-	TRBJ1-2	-	CASSVDSGEGYTF	TGTGCCAGCAGCGTAGACTCCGGAGAAGGCTACACCTTC
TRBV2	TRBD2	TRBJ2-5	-	CASSEGLAGGHETQYF	TGTGCCAGCAGTGAAGGACTAGCGGGGGGGCACGAGACCCAGTACTTC
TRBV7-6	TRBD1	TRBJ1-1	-	CASSKLQGVAEAFF	TGTGCCAGCAGTAAACTACAGGGGGTGGCTGAAGCTTTCTTT
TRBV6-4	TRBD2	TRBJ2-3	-	CASSELAGGSDTQYF	TGTGCCAGCAGTGAACTAGCGGGGGGATCAGATACGCAGTATTTT
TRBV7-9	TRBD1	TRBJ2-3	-	CASSRLGQGPDTQYF	TGTGCCAGCAGTCGGCTCGGACAGGGTCCAGATACGCAGTATTTT
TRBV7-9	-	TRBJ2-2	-	CASSRRDFRGGELFF	TGTGCCAGCAGCCGTCGGGACTTCCGGGGCGGGGAGCTGTTTTTT
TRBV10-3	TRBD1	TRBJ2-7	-	CAISEWDRGNEQYF	TGTGCCATCAGTGAATGGGACAGGGGTAATGAGCAGTACTTC
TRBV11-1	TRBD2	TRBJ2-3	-	CASSSILAGGDTDTQYF	TGTGCCAGCAGCTCCATACTAGCGGGGGGTGACACAGATACGCAGTATTTT
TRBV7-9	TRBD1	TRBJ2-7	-	CASSLAVGTAYEQYF	TGTGCCAGCAGCTTAGCGGTGGGGACAGCTTACGAGCAGTACTTC
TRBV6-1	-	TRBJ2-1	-	CASSELQGSYNEQFF	TGTGCCAGCAGTGAATTGCAGGGCTCGTACAATGAGCAGTTCTTC
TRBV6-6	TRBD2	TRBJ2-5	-	CASRNSGGGGETQYF	TGTGCCAGCAGGAATAGCGGGGGGGGTGGAGAGACCCAGTACTTC
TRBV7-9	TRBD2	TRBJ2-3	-	CASSAGTSGGADTQYF	TGTGCCAGCAGCGCCGGGACTAGCGGGGGGGCTGATACGCAGTATTTT
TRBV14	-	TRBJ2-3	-	CASSSRQVRSTDTQYF	TGTGCCAGCAGCTCTAGACAGGTCCGAAGCACAGATACGCAGTATTTT
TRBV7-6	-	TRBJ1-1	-	CVSSPDRNTEAFF	TGTGTCAGCAGCCCGGACAGGAACACTGAAGCTTTCTTT
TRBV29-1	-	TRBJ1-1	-	CSVEPVQGVNTEAFF	TGCAGCGTTGAGCCCGTACAGGGTGTGAACACTGAAGCTTTCTTT
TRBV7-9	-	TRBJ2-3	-	CASTPFPLYTQYF	TGTGCCAGCACCCCCTTCCCCCTATATACGCAGTATTTT